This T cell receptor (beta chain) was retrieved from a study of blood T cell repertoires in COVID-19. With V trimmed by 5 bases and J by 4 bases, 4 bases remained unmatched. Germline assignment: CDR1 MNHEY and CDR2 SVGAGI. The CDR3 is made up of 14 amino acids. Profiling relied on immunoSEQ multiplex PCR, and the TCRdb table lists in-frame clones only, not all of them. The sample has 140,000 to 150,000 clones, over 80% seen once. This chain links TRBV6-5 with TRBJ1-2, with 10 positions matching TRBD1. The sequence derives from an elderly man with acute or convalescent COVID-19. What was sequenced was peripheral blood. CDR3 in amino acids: CASSRTGGVYGYTF. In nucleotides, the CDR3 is TGTGCCAGCAGTAGGACAGGGGGGGTCTATGGCTACACCTTC.